This T cell receptor beta chain was recovered during a study of blood T cell repertoires in COVID-19. Study summary: In each case, the material was cDNA or gDNA derived from T cells, B-cell-depleted T cells, or PBMCs.

Authors' analysis steps: Cell counts per sample came from amplifying reference gene primers. Sequencing used immunoSEQ multiplex PCR; TCRdb keeps in-frame clones, though not all of them. Clone size and the V and J calls come from that table; the DNA yielded D and trimming. Seen here are about 220,000 clones, approximately 82% observed once, and the top ten hold about 8.9%. Germline CDR1 and CDR2: SNHLY and FYNNEI. CDR3 length: 16 amino acids. Deletions cut 1 base from V and 3 bases from J, with 16 bases between. This sequence was found in a woman in her fifties or sixties with acute or convalescent COVID-19. The V gene is TRBV2, the J gene TRBJ2-7; D may be TRBD1 (7 bases). The specimen sequenced was peripheral blood. CDR3 DNA sequence: TGTGCCAGCAGTGAAGGCGGGACAGCGGGTGTCTACGAGCAGTACTTC. Protein sequence: CASSEGGTAGVYEQYF.